The source of this T cell receptor (beta chain) is a study of OX40 agonist ivuxolimab in advanced cancers. Study context: Previous treatment with anti-PD-1, anti-PD-L1 or anti-CTLA-4 therapy was allowed; over 35% had received some. Study-level results: Compared with others, partial responders at 0.1-3.0 mg/kg displayed clonal expansion among the lowest. A proportion of nonresponders additionally exhibited low normalized T-cell clonal expansion.

Concerning this clone itself: Its specificity is not known.

Patients who had autoimmune disease history or got systemic immunosuppression were left out. TCRdb keeps only in-frame clones here, not all; method: immunoSEQ multiplex PCR. This table holds tens of thousands of clones, 75% to 95% found once. This material consisted of CD4+ or CD8+ T cells sorted from blood, taken in a trial of the OX40 agonist ivuxolimab. The sequence derives from an adult with an advanced solid tumor such as melanoma, head and neck, liver or kidney cancer.

The CDR3 DNA sequence: TGTGCCAGCAGCAGGAGAGCGGGAGCGGATACGCAGTATTTT. Its translation is CASSRRAGADTQYF. The rearrangement joins TRBV21-1 to TRBJ2-3; the table's TRBD2 call for D was not verified on the DNA. TRBV21-1 is listed as a pseudogene. This CDR3 comprises 14 residues.